This TCR beta chain was profiled in a study of control samples from healthy donors and cancer patients. CDR1 and CDR2 (germline): MNHNY, SVGAGI (reference sequence). CDR3 length: 12 residues. The V gene end was trimmed by 9 bases and the J gene end by 2 bases; junction bases not matched to a gene: 4. TCRdb's table, derived via immunoSEQ multiplex PCR, lists solely in-frame clones and lacks some. The top ten clones hold more than 15% of a sample with about 44,000 clones, around 70% of them seen once. The sample was formalin-fixed, paraffin-embedded tissue. The chain uses TRBV6-6 and TRBJ2-7, with 7 bases matching TRBD2. The clonotype originates from a male donor with melanoma. In DNA, the CDR3 is TGTGCCAGTTCCGGGACTACCTACGAGCAGTACTTC. Translating it yields CASSGTTYEQYF.